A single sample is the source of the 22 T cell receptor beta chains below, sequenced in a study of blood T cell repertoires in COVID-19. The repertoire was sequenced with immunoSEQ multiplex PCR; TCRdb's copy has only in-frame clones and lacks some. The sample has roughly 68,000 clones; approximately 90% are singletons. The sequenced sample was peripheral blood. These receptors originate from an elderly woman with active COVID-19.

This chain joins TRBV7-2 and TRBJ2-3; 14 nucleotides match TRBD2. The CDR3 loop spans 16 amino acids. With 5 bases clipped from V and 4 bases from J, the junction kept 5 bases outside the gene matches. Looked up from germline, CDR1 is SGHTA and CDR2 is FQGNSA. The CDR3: CASSPGLAGVADTQYF. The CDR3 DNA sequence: TGTGCCAGCAGCCCGGGACTAGCGGGAGTTGCAGATACGCAGTATTTT.

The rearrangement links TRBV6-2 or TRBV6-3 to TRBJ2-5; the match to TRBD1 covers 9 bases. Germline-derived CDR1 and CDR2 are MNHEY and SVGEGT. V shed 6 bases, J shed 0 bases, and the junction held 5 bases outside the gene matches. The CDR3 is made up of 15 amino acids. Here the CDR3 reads CASSRDRVNQETQYF. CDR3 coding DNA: TGTGCCAGCAGCCGGGACAGGGTAAACCAAGAGACCCAGTACTTC.

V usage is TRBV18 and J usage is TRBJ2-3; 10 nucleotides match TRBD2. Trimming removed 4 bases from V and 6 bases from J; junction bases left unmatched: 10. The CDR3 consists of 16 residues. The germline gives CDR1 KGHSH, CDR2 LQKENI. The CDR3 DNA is TGTGCCAGCTCACTTGGGACTAGCGCTACCGGGGATACGCAGTATTTT. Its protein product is CASSLGTSATGDTQYF. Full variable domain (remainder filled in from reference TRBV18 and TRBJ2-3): NAGVMQNPRHLVRRRGQEARLRCSPMKGHSHVYWYRQLPEEGLKFMVYLQKENIIDESGMPKERFSAEFPKEGPSILRIQQVVRGDSAAYFCASSLGTSATGDTQYFGPGTRLTVL.

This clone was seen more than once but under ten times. CDR3 coding DNA: TGTGCCAGCAGCGCCTTGAGGTGGCCGGGACAGGGGAGTTTCATTCAGTACTTC. Encoded protein: CASSALRWPGQGSFIQYF. This chain connects TRBV28 to TRBJ2-4; 10 nucleotides line up with TRBD1. This CDR3 has 18 amino acids. CDR1 MDHEN and CDR2 SYDVKM come from the germline V gene. Trimming cost V 6 bases and J 9 bases; bases outside gene matches: 20.

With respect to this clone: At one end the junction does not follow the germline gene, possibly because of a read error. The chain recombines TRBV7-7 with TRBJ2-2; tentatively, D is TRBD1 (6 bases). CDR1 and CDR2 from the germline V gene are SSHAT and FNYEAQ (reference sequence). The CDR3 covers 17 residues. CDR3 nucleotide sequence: TGTGCTAGCAGCTCACTCACAGGGAACAGGGCCCCCGGGGAGCTGTTTTTT. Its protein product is CASSSLTGNRAPGELFF.

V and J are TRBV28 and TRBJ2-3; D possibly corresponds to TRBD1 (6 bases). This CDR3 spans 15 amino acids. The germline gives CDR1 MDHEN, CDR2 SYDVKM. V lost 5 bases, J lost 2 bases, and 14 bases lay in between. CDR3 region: CASSPRGSPTDTQYF. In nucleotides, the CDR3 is TGTGCCAGCAGTCCGAGGGGGTCCCCCACAGATACGCAGTATTTT.

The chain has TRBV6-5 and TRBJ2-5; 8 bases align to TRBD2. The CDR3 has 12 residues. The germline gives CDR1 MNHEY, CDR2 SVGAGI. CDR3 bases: TGTGGTGTCGGGACTAGTTTCGAGACCCAGTACTTC. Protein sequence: CGVGTSFETQYF.

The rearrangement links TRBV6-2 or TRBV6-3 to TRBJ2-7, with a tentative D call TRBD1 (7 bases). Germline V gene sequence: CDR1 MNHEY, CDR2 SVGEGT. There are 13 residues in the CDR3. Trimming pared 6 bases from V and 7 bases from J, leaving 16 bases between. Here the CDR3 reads CASSRGQEGEQYF. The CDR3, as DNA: TGTGCCAGCAGCCGCGGACAGGAGGGGGAGCAGTACTTC.

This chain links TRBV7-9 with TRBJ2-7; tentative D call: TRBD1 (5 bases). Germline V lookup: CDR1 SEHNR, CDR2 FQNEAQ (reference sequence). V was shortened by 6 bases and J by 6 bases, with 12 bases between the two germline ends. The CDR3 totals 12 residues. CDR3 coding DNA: TGTGCCAGCAGTTGGGGCGTGGGCGAGCAGTACTTC. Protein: CASSWGVGEQYF.

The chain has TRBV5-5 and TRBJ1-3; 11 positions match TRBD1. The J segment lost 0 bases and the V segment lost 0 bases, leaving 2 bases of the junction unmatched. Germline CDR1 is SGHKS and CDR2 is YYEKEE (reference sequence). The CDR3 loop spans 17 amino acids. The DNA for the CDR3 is TGTGCCAGCAGCTTGGTCGGGACAGGGGGCTCTGGAAACACCATATATTTT. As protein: CASSLVGTGGSGNTIYF.

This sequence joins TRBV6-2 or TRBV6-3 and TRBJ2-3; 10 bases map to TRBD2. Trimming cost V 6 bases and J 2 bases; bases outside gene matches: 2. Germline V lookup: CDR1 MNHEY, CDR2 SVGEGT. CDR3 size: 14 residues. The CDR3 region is CASSSGGATDTQYF. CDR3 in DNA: TGTGCCAGCAGCAGCGGGGGGGCCACAGATACGCAGTATTTT.

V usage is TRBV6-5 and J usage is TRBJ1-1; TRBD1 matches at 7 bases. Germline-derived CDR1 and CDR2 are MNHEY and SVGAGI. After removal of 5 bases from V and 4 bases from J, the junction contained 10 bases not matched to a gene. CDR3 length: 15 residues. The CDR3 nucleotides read TGTGCCAGCAGTCCTAACCCGACAGGGAGCACTGAAGCTTTCTTT. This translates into CASSPNPTGSTEAFF.

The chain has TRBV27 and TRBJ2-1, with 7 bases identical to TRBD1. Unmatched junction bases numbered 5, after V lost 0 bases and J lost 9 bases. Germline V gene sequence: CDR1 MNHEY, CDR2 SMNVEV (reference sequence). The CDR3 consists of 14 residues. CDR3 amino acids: CASSLSQGIGEQFF. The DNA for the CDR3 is TGTGCCAGCAGTTTATCACAGGGGATAGGTGAGCAGTTCTTC.

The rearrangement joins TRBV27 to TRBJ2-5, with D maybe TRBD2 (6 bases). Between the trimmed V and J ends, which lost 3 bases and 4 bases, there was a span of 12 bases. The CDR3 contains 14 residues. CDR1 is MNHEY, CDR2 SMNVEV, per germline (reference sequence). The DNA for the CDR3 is TGTGCCAGCAGTTTGACTAGGCCTCGAGAGACCCAGTACTTC. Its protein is CASSLTRPRETQYF.

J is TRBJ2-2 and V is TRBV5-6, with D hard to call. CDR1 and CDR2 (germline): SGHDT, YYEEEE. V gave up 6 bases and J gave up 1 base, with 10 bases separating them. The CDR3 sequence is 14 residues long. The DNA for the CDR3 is TGTGCCAGCACCTCAAGCGTGAACACCGGGGAGCTGTTTTTT. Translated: CASTSSVNTGELFF.

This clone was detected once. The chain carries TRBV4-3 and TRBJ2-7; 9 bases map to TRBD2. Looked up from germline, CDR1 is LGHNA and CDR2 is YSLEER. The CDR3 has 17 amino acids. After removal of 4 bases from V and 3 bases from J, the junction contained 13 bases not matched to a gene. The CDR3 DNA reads TGCGCCAGCAGCCCTTCCGGGGGAGCGGGAGGTATCTACGAGCAGTACTTC. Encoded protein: CASSPSGGAGGIYEQYF.

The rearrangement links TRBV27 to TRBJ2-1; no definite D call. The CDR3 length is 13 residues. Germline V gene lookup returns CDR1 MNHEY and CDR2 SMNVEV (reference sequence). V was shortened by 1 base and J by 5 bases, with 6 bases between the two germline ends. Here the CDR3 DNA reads TGTGCCAGCAGTTTATTAGCCGACAATGAGCAGTTCTTC. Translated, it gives CASSLLADNEQFF.

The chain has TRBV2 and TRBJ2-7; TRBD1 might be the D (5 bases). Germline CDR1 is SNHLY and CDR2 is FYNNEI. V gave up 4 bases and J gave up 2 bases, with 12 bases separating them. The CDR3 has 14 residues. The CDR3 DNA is TGTGCCAGCAGTGTTCGACAGAGTGCCTACGAGCAGTACTTC. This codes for CASSVRQSAYEQYF.

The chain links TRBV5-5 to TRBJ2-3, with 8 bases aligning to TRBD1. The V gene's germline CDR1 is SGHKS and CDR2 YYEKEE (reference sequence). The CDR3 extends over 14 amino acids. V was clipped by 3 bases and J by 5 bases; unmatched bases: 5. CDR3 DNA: TGTGCCAGCAGCTCGACAGGGGCCCAAGATACGCAGTATTTT. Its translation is CASSSTGAQDTQYF.

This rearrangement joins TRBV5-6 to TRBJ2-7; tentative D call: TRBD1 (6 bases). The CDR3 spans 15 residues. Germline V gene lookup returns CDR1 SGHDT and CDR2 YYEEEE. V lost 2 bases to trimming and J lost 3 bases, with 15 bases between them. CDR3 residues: CASSFQGHGGYEQYF. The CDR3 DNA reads TGTGCCAGCAGCTTCCAGGGGCATGGCGGCTACGAGCAGTACTTC.

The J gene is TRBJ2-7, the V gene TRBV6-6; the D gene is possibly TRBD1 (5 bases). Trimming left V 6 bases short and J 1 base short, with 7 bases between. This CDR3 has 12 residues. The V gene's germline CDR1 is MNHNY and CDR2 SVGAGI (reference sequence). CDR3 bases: TGTGCCAGCAGAAGGGGATCCTACGAGCAGTACTTC. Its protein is CASRRGSYEQYF.

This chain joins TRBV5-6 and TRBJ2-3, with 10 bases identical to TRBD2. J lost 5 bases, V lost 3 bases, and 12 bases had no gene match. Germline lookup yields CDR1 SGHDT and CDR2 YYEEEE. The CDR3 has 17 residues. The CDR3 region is CASSSRGASGRGDTQYF. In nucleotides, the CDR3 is TGTGCCAGCAGCTCTAGGGGGGCTAGCGGGAGAGGAGATACGCAGTATTTT.